This record concerns one T cell receptor beta chain sequence. This sample was included in a study of blood T cell repertoires in COVID-19. Across the whole study: From the United States, Italy and Spain came samples of acute and convalescent COVID-19.

The germline V gene has CDR1 SNHLY and CDR2 FYNNEI. The trim removed 6 bases at V and 3 bases at J, leaving 7 bases unmatched. There are 14 residues in the CDR3. In the original workflow: From reference gene primer amplification, estimates of nucleated cell counts were derived. The repertoire was sequenced with immunoSEQ multiplex PCR; TCRdb's copy has only in-frame clones and lacks some. Clone size and V and J calls were adopted from that table, with D and trimming inferred from the DNA. The sample includes nearly 100,000 clones, 65% to 90% of them seen just once. The receptor was isolated from a man aged 80 or over with acute or convalescent COVID-19. The source material was peripheral blood. The gene calls are TRBV2 and TRBJ1-1, with 7 bases identical to TRBD1. In DNA, the CDR3 is TGTGCCAGCAGCACAGGGGCCGCGGACACTGAAGCTTTCTTT. It is translated as CASSTGAADTEAFF. The whole variable domain, filled in from reference TRBV2 and TRBJ1-1, reads EPEVTQTPSHQVTQMGQEVILRCVPISNHLYFYWYRQILGQKVEFLVSFYNNEISEKSEIFDDQFSVERPDGSNFTLKIRSTKLEDSAMYFCASSTGAADTEAFFGQGTRLTVV.